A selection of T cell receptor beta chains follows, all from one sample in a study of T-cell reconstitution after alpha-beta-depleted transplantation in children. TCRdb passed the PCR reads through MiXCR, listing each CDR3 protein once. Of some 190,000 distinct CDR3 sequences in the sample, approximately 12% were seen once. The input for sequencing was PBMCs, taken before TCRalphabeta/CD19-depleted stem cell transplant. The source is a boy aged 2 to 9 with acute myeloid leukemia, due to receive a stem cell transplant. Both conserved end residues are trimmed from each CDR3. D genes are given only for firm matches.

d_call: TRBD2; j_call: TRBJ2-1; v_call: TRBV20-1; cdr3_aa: SAGTSGDEQF
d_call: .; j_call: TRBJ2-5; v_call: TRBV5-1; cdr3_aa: ASSFVGPAVETQY
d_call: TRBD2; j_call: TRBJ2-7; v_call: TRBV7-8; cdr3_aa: ASSAGLAGLRGQY
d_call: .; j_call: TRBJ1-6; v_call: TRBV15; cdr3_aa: ATSSPDSPLH
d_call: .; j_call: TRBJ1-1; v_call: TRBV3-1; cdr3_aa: ASSQEFAVGSEAF
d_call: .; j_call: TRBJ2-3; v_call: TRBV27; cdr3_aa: ASSPGRFTDTQY
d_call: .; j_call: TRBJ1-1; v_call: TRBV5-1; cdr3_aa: ASSSIFGGDTEAF
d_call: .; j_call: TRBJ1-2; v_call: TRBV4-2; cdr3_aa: ASSQDPAEGRGGGYT
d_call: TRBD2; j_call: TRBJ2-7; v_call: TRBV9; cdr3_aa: ASSVGLAGEQY
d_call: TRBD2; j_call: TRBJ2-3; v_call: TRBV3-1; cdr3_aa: ASTQLAGATDTQY
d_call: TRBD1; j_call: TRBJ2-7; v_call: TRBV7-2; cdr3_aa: ASSSGGAGVGEQY
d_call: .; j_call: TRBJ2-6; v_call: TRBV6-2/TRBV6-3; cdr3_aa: ASSEDSGANVLT
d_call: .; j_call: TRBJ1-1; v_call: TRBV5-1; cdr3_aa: ASTRDVGTEAF
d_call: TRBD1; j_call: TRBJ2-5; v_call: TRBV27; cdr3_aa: ASSHNPLGTGTFRETQY
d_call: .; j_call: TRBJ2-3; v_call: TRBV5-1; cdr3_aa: ASRLQGGTDTQY
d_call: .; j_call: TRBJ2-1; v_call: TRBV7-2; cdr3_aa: ASSLQGGILGEQF
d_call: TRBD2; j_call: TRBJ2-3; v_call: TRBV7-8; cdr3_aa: ASSLGAPGLAGGADTQY
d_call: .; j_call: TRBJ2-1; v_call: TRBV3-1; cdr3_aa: ASSQDGGGLTKQF
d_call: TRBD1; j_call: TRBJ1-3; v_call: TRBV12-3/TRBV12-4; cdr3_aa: ASSSPGQGAPSGNTIY
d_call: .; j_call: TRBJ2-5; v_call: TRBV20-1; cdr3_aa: SANTRGWYQETQY
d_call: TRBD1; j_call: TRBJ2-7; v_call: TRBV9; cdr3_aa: ASSGLTGVSSYEQY
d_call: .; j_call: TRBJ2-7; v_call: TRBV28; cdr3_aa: ASSSPPEQY
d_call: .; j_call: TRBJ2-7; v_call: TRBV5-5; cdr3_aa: ASSRSYEQY
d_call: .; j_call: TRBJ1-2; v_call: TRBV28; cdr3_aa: ASRAHSDRPYGYT
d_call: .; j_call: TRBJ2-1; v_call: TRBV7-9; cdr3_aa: ASSLLGRGGAGDEQF